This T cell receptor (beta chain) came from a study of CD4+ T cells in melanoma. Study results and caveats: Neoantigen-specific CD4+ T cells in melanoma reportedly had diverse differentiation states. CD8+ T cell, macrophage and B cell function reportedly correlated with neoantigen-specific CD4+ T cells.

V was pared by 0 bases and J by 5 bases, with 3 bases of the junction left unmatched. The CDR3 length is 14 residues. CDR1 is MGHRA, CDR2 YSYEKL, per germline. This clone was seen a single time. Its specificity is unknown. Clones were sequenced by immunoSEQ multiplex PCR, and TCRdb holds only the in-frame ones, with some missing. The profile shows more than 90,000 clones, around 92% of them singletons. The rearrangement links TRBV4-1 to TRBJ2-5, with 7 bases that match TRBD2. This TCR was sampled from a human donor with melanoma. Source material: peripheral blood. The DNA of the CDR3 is TGCGCCAGCAGCCAAGAGGGGCGGGGGGAGACCCAGTACTTC. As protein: CASSQEGRGETQYF.